The 13 T cell receptor beta chains presented below share a single source sample, sequenced in a study of T cells in Graves' hyperthyroidism and ophthalmopathy. Amplification yielded TCR beta CDR3 regions, with RNA transcripts as the source. The HTBI set primed first-round TCR CDR3 RT-PCR. One entry per CDR3 protein, called by TCRdb with MiXCR from the multiplex PCR reads. The repertoire holds 200,000 to 250,000 distinct CDR3 sequences, around 16% seen once, with about 48% in the top ten. The sample was blood. These receptors were obtained from a man aged 35 to 55 with Graves' hyperthyroidism.

This clonotype has ten or more counts. The chain uses TRBV5-1 and TRBJ2-2, with a possible D match to TRBD1 (6 bases). V gave up 3 bases and J gave up 1 base, with 10 bases separating them. Germline loops: CDR1 SGHRS, CDR2 YFSETQ. The CDR3 is 15 residues long. The CDR3 sequence is CASSYLTGNTGELFF. The CDR3 DNA sequence: TGCGCCAGCAGCTACCTGACAGGGAACACCGGGGAGCTGTTTTTT.

Note on this clonotype: The conserved final phenylalanine or tryptophan is absent from the CDR3, which likely points to a read error. The V call is TRBV7-9, the J call TRBJ2-5; D is unclear. Germline V gene sequence: CDR1 SEHNR, CDR2 FQNEAQ (reference sequence). The V end lost 3 bases, the J end lost 2 bases, and 13 bases lay between the germline ends. This CDR3 region has 15 residues. The CDR3 loop reads CASSFGTLGQETQYL. The DNA of the CDR3 is TGTGCCAGCAGCTTTGGTACCCTTGGACAAGAGACCCAGTACCTC.

This clonotype was found many times. The chain carries TRBV28 and TRBJ1-5, with a weak D call TRBD1 (6 bases). The CDR3 extends over 13 amino acids. V was trimmed by 7 bases and J by 0 bases, leaving 7 bases between them. Germline V gives CDR1 MDHEN, CDR2 SYDVKM. CDR3 protein: CASNRDSNQPQHF. The CDR3 nucleotides read TGTGCCAGCAACAGGGATAGCAATCAGCCCCAGCATTTT.

This clonotype has a count of ten or more. This sequence joins TRBV6-1 and TRBJ2-7; 8 bases match TRBD1. The junction had 2 bases not matched to a gene; V was cut back by 6 bases and J by 4 bases. Looked up from germline, CDR1 is MNHNS and CDR2 is SASEGT. The CDR3 spans 12 residues. The CDR3 DNA is TGTGCCAGCAGACAGGGGGATTACGAGCAGTACTTC. Protein product: CASRQGDYEQYF.

This clonotype has a count of ten or more. The V gene is TRBV5-1, the J gene TRBJ2-5, with TRBD2 matching over 8 bases. The V segment lost 6 bases and the J segment 0 bases; nucleotides outside the gene matches: 7. The CDR3 contains 15 residues. Per germline, CDR1 SGHRS and CDR2 YFSETQ. The CDR3, as DNA: TGCGCCAGCAAGGTCAATAGCGGGAACCAAGAGACCCAGTACTTC. Its translation is CASKVNSGNQETQYF.

The table lists this clonotype with many counts. The genes are TRBV2 and TRBJ1-1; the D is unclear. The germline gives CDR1 SNHLY, CDR2 FYNNEI. Trimming left V 3 bases short and J 1 base short, with 3 bases between. The CDR3 runs 12 residues. The CDR3 DNA reads as TGTGCCAGCAGTGACAGGAACACTGAAGCTTTCTTT. Protein: CASSDRNTEAFF.

Note on this clonotype: This could be a read error, since a much larger clone is one nucleotide away. This rearrangement joins TRBV24-1 to TRBJ2-5; D not resolved. Germline CDR1 is KGHDR and CDR2 is SFDVKD. The CDR3 extends over 13 amino acids. Trimming shortened V by 5 bases and J by 0 bases, and 6 bases separated the two germline ends. CDR3 residues: CATSGQDQETQYF. The CDR3 DNA reads TGTGCCACCAGTGGTCAGGACCAAGAGACCCAGTACTTC.

This clonotype showed up many times. The J gene is TRBJ2-2, the V gene TRBV2; TRBD2 might be the D (5 bases). V lost 4 bases to trimming and J lost 2 bases, with 14 bases between them. The CDR3 has 16 amino acids. CDR1 and CDR2 (germline): SNHLY, FYNNEI. CDR3 region: CASSVRGSRNTGELFF. DNA for the CDR3: TGTGCCAGCAGTGTAAGAGGGAGCCGAAACACCGGGGAGCTGTTTTTT.

This clonotype was found many times. This sequence joins TRBV30 and TRBJ1-3; D is unclear. Germline CDR1 reads GTSNPN; CDR2 reads SVGIG (reference sequence). Trimming shortened V by 0 bases and J by 2 bases, and 8 bases separated the two germline ends. The CDR3 is made up of 14 amino acids. The CDR3 sequence is CAWSVSSPGNTIYF. As DNA, the CDR3 is TGTGCCTGGAGTGTTTCTAGTCCTGGAAACACCATATATTTT.

This clonotype was seen ten or more times. This chain connects TRBV20-1 to TRBJ2-1, with TRBD1 matching over 7 bases. CDR3 size: 13 residues. V lost 5 bases, J lost 12 bases, and 13 bases stayed unmatched. Germline V lookup: CDR1 DFQATT, CDR2 SNEGSKA (reference sequence). CDR3 sequence reads: CSAPGQNLWGQFF. The DNA for the CDR3 is TGCAGTGCTCCGGGACAGAACCTCTGGGGGCAGTTCTTC.

This clonotype appeared a few times. The chain recombines TRBV19 with TRBJ1-5; D not resolved. The CDR3 has 12 residues. V was cut by 1 base and J by 6 bases, with 4 bases left in between. Looked up from germline, CDR1 is LNHDA and CDR2 is SQIVND (reference sequence). CDR3 bases: TGTGCCAGTAGTATAGGAGCTCAGCCCCAGCATTTT. Its protein is CASSIGAQPQHF.

This clonotype has ten or more counts. The chain carries TRBV6-1 and TRBJ2-5; no firm D call. V lost 11 bases to trimming and J lost 3 bases, with 16 bases between them. The CDR3 is 13 amino acids. Germline V gene data show CDR1 as MNHNS and CDR2 as SASEGT. CDR3 amino acids: CAYPWAAKETQYF. In DNA, the CDR3 is TGTGCCTACCCATGGGCAGCCAAAGAGACCCAGTACTTC.

This clonotype appeared many times. The gene calls are TRBV24-1 and TRBJ2-7, with a weak D call TRBD1 (6 bases). V lost 3 bases and J lost 3, with 17 bases in between. This CDR3 has 16 residues. Germline lookup yields CDR1 KGHDR and CDR2 SFDVKD. This chain's CDR3 is CATSDEQGEGGYEQYF. CDR3 bases: TGTGCCACCAGTGATGAACAGGGTGAAGGGGGCTACGAGCAGTACTTC.